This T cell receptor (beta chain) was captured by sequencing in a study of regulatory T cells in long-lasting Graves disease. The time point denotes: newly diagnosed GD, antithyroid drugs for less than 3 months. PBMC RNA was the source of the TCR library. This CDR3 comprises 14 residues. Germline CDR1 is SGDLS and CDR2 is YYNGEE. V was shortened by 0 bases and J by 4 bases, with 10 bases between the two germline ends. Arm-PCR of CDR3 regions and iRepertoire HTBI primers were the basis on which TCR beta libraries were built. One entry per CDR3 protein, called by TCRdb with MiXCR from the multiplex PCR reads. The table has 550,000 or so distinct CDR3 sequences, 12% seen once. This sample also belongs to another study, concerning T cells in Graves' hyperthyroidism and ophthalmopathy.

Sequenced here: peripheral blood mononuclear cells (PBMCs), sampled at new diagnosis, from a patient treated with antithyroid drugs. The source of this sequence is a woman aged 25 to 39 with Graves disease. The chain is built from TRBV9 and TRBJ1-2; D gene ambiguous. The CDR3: CASSVDSGLYGYTF. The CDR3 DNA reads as TGTGCCAGCAGCGTAGATAGCGGCCTCTATGGCTACACCTTC.